This T cell receptor (beta chain) was sequenced in a study of cytomegalovirus exposure and HLA in healthy donors. The CDR3 runs 16 residues. V lost 5 bases and J lost 2, with 17 bases in between. From germline, CDR1 is SGHTA and CDR2 FQGTGA. Repertoires were generated with immunoSEQ multiplex PCR, while TCRdb's copy carries only in-frame clones and drops some. The sample has over 250,000 clones; just over 85% are singletons. The gene calls are TRBV7-3 and TRBJ2-3; a weak D match, TRBD2 (5 bases). Material for sequencing was PBMCs. This receptor was identified in a woman aged 18-29 years in good health and CMV-seronegative. Written as DNA, the CDR3 is TGTGCCAGCAGCATCGCGGGCAGTTCAAACACAGATACGCAGTATTTT. Translation: CASSIAGSSNTDTQYF.